The 20 T cell receptor beta chains presented below share a single source sample, sequenced in a study of blood T cell repertoires in COVID-19. Profiled with immunoSEQ multiplex PCR; TCRdb holds only in-frame clones, not every one. The sample has a few hundred thousand clones, roughly 86% seen once. Material for sequencing was peripheral blood. These receptors were obtained from a woman in her forties or fifties with acute or convalescent COVID-19.

This chain connects TRBV29-1 to TRBJ1-4; D possibly corresponds to TRBD1 (6 bases). Germline assignment: CDR1 SQVTM and CDR2 ANQGSEA. V was shortened by 7 bases and J by 0 bases, with 15 bases between the two germline ends. There are 15 residues in the CDR3. The CDR3 loop is CSASGTPATNEKLFF. The CDR3 coding sequence is TGCAGCGCTTCTGGGACACCTGCAACTAATGAAAAACTGTTTTTT.

This rearrangement joins TRBV6-6 to TRBJ2-7; possibly TRBD2 for D (6 bases). Trimming removed 6 bases at V and 3 bases at J, with 15 bases between. The CDR3 covers 14 residues. Germline V lookup: CDR1 MNHNY, CDR2 SVGAGI (reference sequence). CDR3 bases: TGTGCCAGCAGCTCGGTGACTAGTGGCTACGAGCAGTACTTC. This gives the protein CASSSVTSGYEQYF.

This clone was detected only a few times. The genes are TRBV7-5 and TRBJ2-3; no DNA check was done on the table's D call, TRBD1. TRBV7-5 is a pseudogene segment. The length of the CDR3 is 16 residues. The CDR3 DNA follows: TGTGTCAGTTCGAAACCAGGGGAGCGACTCACAGATACGCAGTATTTT. Its translation: CVSSKPGERLTDTQYF.

The V and J genes are TRBV19 and TRBJ2-1, with TRBD2 matching over 9 bases. This CDR3 has 17 residues. The junction had 11 bases not matched to a gene; V was cut back by 6 bases and J by 2 bases. Germline loops: CDR1 LNHDA, CDR2 SQIVND (reference sequence). Here the CDR3 DNA reads TGTGCCAGTAGCCCATCCCTAGCGGGATTTCCCTACAATGAGCAGTTCTTC. Protein sequence: CASSPSLAGFPYNEQFF.

V and J are TRBV9 and TRBJ1-3; 7 positions match TRBD1. Trimming cost V 4 bases and J 0 bases; bases outside gene matches: 16. The CDR3 consists of 19 residues. Germline V gene sequence: CDR1 SGDLS, CDR2 YYNGEE. The CDR3 sequence: CASSPRDSPLNSSGNTIYF. CDR3 in DNA: TGTGCCAGCAGCCCCCGGGACAGCCCATTGAATTCCTCTGGAAACACCATATATTTT. The entire variable domain, with the rest obtained from reference TRBV9 and TRBJ1-3, is as follows: DSGVTQTPKHLITATGQRVTLRCSPRSGDLSVYWYQQSLDQGLQFLIQYYNGEERAKGNILERFSAQQFPDLHSELNLSSLELGDSALYFCASSPRDSPLNSSGNTIYFGEGSWLTVV.

The chain couples TRBV7-9 to TRBJ2-1; D not resolved. The CDR3 has 15 amino acids. V lost 5 bases and J 12 bases, leaving 23 bases between the germline ends. The germline CDR1 and CDR2 sequences are SEHNR and FQNEAQ (reference sequence). The CDR3 DNA is TGTGCCAGCAGCCCGATCTCGGGTCCGATCTCGGGGCAGTTCTTC. Translated: CASSPISGPISGQFF.

V is TRBV19 and J is TRBJ2-7; possible D gene TRBD2, 6 bases. Germline loops: CDR1 LNHDA, CDR2 SQIVND (reference sequence). V lost 4 bases to trimming and J lost 4 bases, with 14 bases between them. The CDR3 is 14 residues long. The CDR3 protein is CASSTRPGRYEQYF. The CDR3 nucleotides read TGTGCCAGTAGTACCCGACCGGGGAGGTACGAGCAGTACTTC.

The rearrangement links TRBV29-1 to TRBJ2-3; D call uncertain. V was shortened by 5 bases and J by 3 bases, with 9 bases between the two germline ends. This CDR3 comprises 12 residues. The germline V gene encodes CDR1 SQVTM and CDR2 ANQGSEA. CDR3 sequence: CSVKSGTDTQYF. The CDR3 DNA is TGCAGCGTTAAGTCCGGGACAGATACGCAGTATTTT.

V gene TRBV7-6 combines with J gene TRBJ2-1, with 14 bases that match TRBD2. The junction had 10 bases not matched to a gene; V was cut back by 5 bases and J by 4 bases. The CDR3 consists of 18 residues. CDR1 and CDR2 (germline): SGHVS, FNYEAQ. The CDR3 is CASSRRLAGGLPYNEQFF. DNA of the CDR3: TGTGCCAGCAGCCGGAGACTAGCGGGAGGGTTACCTTACAATGAGCAGTTCTTC. Variable domain in full (rest from reference TRBV7-6 and TRBJ2-1): GAGVSQSPRYKVTKRGQDVALRCDPISGHVSLYWYRQALGQGPEFLTYFNYEAQQDKSGLPNDRFSAERPEGSISTLTIQRTEQRDSAMYRCASSRRLAGGLPYNEQFFGPGTRLTVL.

The V and J genes are TRBV2 and TRBJ2-1; D call uncertain. The CDR3 runs 11 residues. CDR1 is SNHLY and CDR2 is FYNNEI in the germline V gene. Deletions cut 7 bases from V and 6 bases from J, with 7 bases between. CDR3 bases: TGTGCCAGCACCTTGTTCAATGAGCAGTTCTTC. Translated, it gives CASTLFNEQFF.

This chain joins TRBV27 and TRBJ2-3; a possible D gene is TRBD2 (6 bases). In germline, CDR1 is MNHEY, CDR2 SMNVEV (reference sequence). The CDR3 spans 14 residues. Trimming stripped 3 bases from V and 5 bases from J, with 12 bases between. The CDR3 sequence is CASSFTRGGDTQYF. As DNA, the CDR3 is TGTGCCAGCAGTTTTACGCGGGGAGGAGATACGCAGTATTTT.

V usage is TRBV6-2 or TRBV6-3 and J usage is TRBJ2-7; TRBD2 matches 8 bases. Per germline, CDR1 MNHEY and CDR2 SVGEGT. There are 15 residues in the CDR3. V lost 6 bases to trimming and J lost 3 bases; unmatched junction nucleotides: 10. CDR3 region: CASSPERENGYEQYF. In DNA, the CDR3 is TGTGCCAGCAGCCCCGAGCGGGAGAATGGCTACGAGCAGTACTTC.

The gene calls are TRBV7-2 and TRBJ1-1, with TRBD1 identical over 12 bases. V shed 4 bases and J 0 bases; nucleotides not matched to a gene: 12. Germline-derived CDR1 and CDR2 are SGHTA and FQGNSA. This CDR3 is 19 amino acids long. DNA for the CDR3: TGTGCCAGCAGCTCCCCCCTGGGACAGGGGGCGCGACTGAACACTGAAGCTTTCTTT. Translation gives CASSSPLGQGARLNTEAFF.

This clone occurred once. The V call is TRBV19, the J call TRBJ2-6; 7 nucleotides agree with TRBD1. CDR3 length: 16 residues. Germline V gives CDR1 LNHDA, CDR2 SQIVND (reference sequence). J lost 1 base, V lost 8 bases, and 8 bases had no gene match. The CDR3 DNA sequence: TGTGCCAGTCGACAGGGCGCCCCATCTGGGGCCAACGTCCTGACTTTC. As protein: CASRQGAPSGANVLTF.

The genes are TRBV15 and TRBJ1-4; D is possibly TRBD1 (5 bases). The CDR3 contains 16 residues. Germline CDR1 reads LNHNV; CDR2 reads YYDKDF (reference sequence). V lost 5 bases and J 6 bases, leaving 19 bases between the germline ends. The CDR3 DNA reads as TGTGCCACCAGCCTGGGACTTCTCGCAGGAGATGAAAAACTGTTTTTT. It yields the protein CATSLGLLAGDEKLFF.

The chain employs TRBV9 and TRBJ1-2; 7 bases match TRBD1. Looked up from germline, CDR1 is SGDLS and CDR2 is YYNGEE. Losses at the gene ends were 0 bases for V and 5 bases for J; bases not matched to a gene: 10. The CDR3 has 16 residues. CDR3 amino acids: CASSVGARGQEYGYTF. As DNA, the CDR3 is TGTGCCAGCAGCGTAGGGGCGAGGGGGCAGGAGTATGGCTACACCTTC.

This clone appeared a few times. The rearrangement links TRBV28 to TRBJ1-1; 8 positions agree with TRBD1. This CDR3 spans 15 amino acids. Germline loops: CDR1 MDHEN, CDR2 SYDVKM. V shed 2 bases and J 1 base; nucleotides not matched to a gene: 3. CDR3 DNA sequence: TGTGCCAGCAGTTTAACAGGGGGGGGGAACACTGAAGCTTTCTTT. This translates into CASSLTGGGNTEAFF.

The V call is TRBV29-1, the J call TRBJ2-1; 7 bases map to TRBD2. J lost 3 bases, V lost 3 bases, and 8 bases had no gene match. CDR1 is SQVTM, CDR2 ANQGSEA, per germline. There are 15 residues in the CDR3. CDR3 region: CSVDVLASLYNEQFF. Written as DNA, the CDR3 is TGCAGCGTTGATGTACTAGCGTCCCTCTACAATGAGCAGTTCTTC.

J is TRBJ1-2 and V is TRBV24-1; 7 bases match TRBD1. The CDR3 length is 15 residues. Unmatched junction bases numbered 9, after V lost 2 bases and J lost 7 bases. Germline lookup yields CDR1 KGHDR and CDR2 SFDVKD. CDR3 in amino acids: CATSDSGGWSAGYTF. The DNA of the CDR3 is TGTGCCACCAGTGATTCAGGGGGATGGTCTGCTGGCTACACCTTC.

The rearrangement links TRBV24-1 to TRBJ2-1; TRBD2 matches at 14 bases. Looked up from germline, CDR1 is KGHDR and CDR2 is SFDVKD. The CDR3 spans 16 residues. V lost 2 bases and J lost 9; bases outside the gene matches: 5. The CDR3 is CATSDSRLAGGVEQFF. CDR3 DNA: TGTGCCACCAGTGATTCGCGACTAGCGGGAGGGGTTGAGCAGTTCTTC.